A single sample is the source of the 18 T cell receptor beta chains below, sequenced in a study of T cell responses to AZD1222 COVID-19 vaccine. Produced via immunoSEQ multiplex PCR; TCRdb's table is partial and in-frame only. The sample yields 95,000 to 150,000 clones, 89% seen once. Source: peripheral blood, taken on day 0 of AZD1222 vaccination. All receptors derive from an adult in good health.

V and J are TRBV19 and TRBJ1-6; 10 bases line up with TRBD1. Germline V CDR1 and CDR2: LNHDA, SQIVND (reference sequence). This CDR3 has 13 amino acids. Trimming took 5 bases from V and 9 from J; bases not matched to a gene: 1. DNA of the CDR3: TGTGCCAGTAGTCGGGACAGGGGTTCACCCCTCCACTTT. Protein product: CASSRDRGSPLHF.

V gene TRBV6-5 combines with J gene TRBJ1-2, with 11 nucleotides matching TRBD1. The CDR3 consists of 15 residues. Trimming took 6 bases from V and 2 from J; bases not matched to a gene: 5. Germline V gives CDR1 MNHEY, CDR2 SVGAGI. CDR3 sequence: CASSLGTGGNYGYTF. As DNA, the CDR3 is TGTGCCAGCAGCCTTGGGACAGGGGGAAACTATGGCTACACCTTC.

V gene TRBV7-9 combines with J gene TRBJ2-3; D call uncertain. V was cut by 8 bases and J by 8 bases, with 11 bases left in between. There are 11 residues in the CDR3. The germline gives CDR1 SEHNR, CDR2 FQNEAQ (reference sequence). CDR3 nucleotides: TGTGCCAGCGCCACCTTTGCTACGCAGTATTTT. Translated, it gives CASATFATQYF.

The V and J genes are TRBV19 and TRBJ2-1; D ambiguous. V lost 6 bases and J 8 bases, leaving 20 bases between the germline ends. Germline CDR1 is LNHDA and CDR2 is SQIVND (reference sequence). The CDR3 has 15 amino acids. CDR3 protein: CASSPPLEPVHEQFF. CDR3 nucleotide sequence: TGTGCCAGTAGCCCCCCCTTGGAGCCGGTCCATGAGCAGTTCTTC.

The V gene is TRBV7-2, the J gene TRBJ2-4; TRBD2 agrees at 8 bases. Germline values: CDR1 SGHTA, CDR2 FQGNSA. V dropped 6 bases and J dropped 5; count of bases not matched to a gene: 21. This CDR3 has 19 amino acids. CDR3 DNA sequence: TGTGCCAGCAGTTTTTTCCCATACCCTGTTCGGGGGGGGGAAAACATTCAGTACTTC. Its protein product is CASSFFPYPVRGGENIQYF.

This clone was recorded only once. The gene calls are TRBV28 and TRBJ2-7; D may correspond to TRBD1 or TRBD2 (5 bases each). CDR1 and CDR2 from the germline V gene are MDHEN and SYDVKM. Trimming left V 4 bases short and J 6 bases short, with 22 bases between. The CDR3 runs 16 residues. The CDR3 DNA follows: TGTGCCAGCAGTTCGTCGGACTGGAGTCGGGGCCCCGAGCAGTACTTC. The encoded protein is CASSSSDWSRGPEQYF.

The chain couples TRBV27 to TRBJ2-7, with TRBD1 matching 8 bases. The CDR3 contains 14 residues. V trimming: 3 bases; J trimming: 7 bases; junction bases outside the gene matches: 8. Looked up from germline, CDR1 is MNHEY and CDR2 is SMNVEV (reference sequence). DNA of the CDR3: TGTGCCAGCAGTTTGTGGCAGGGGGCGAGGGAGCAGTACTTC. Translation gives CASSLWQGAREQYF.

The chain couples TRBV9 to TRBJ2-7; 12 nucleotides line up with TRBD1. CDR3 size: 16 residues. V lost 3 bases, J lost 5 bases, and 9 bases stayed unmatched. Germline loops: CDR1 SGDLS, CDR2 YYNGEE. CDR3 residues: CASSGDGTGGFNEQYF. The CDR3, as DNA: TGTGCCAGCAGCGGGGACGGGACAGGGGGCTTCAACGAGCAGTACTTC.

The V and J genes are TRBV2 and TRBJ2-7; maybe TRBD1 (6 bases). The CDR3 runs to 13 residues. Germline CDR1 is SNHLY and CDR2 is FYNNEI. The V and J ends lost 3 bases and 0 bases respectively, with 6 bases between them. In nucleotides, the CDR3 is TGTGCCAGCAGTGAGGACAGCTCCTACGAGCAGTACTTC. Amino acids: CASSEDSSYEQYF.

This chain links TRBV7-9 with TRBJ1-1; 8 bases map to TRBD1. The CDR3 spans 14 residues. Unmatched junction bases numbered 6, after V lost 5 bases and J lost 4 bases. CDR1 SEHNR and CDR2 FQNEAQ come from the germline V gene (reference sequence). The DNA for the CDR3 is TGTGCCAGCAGCCCGACAGGGGATAGCACTGAAGCTTTCTTT. Translated, it gives CASSPTGDSTEAFF.

J is TRBJ1-1 and V is TRBV18; D gene ambiguous. This CDR3 is built from 15 residues. V shed 3 bases and J shed 0 bases, with 11 bases lying between them. The V gene's germline CDR1 is KGHSH and CDR2 LQKENI. The CDR3 is CASSPSGDMNTEAFF. The CDR3 DNA reads TGTGCCAGCTCACCCTCAGGTGATATGAACACTGAAGCTTTCTTT.

The genes are TRBV18 and TRBJ2-2; 8 bases align to TRBD1. The CDR3 consists of 16 residues. The germline gives CDR1 KGHSH, CDR2 LQKENI. Trimming took 3 bases from V and 5 from J; bases not matched to a gene: 8. CDR3 DNA sequence: TGTGCCAGCTCACCCAATCAGGGGGCAAGGACCGGGGAGCTGTTTTTT. It specifies CASSPNQGARTGELFF.

The V call is TRBV2, the J call TRBJ2-1; D ambiguous. Germline lookup yields CDR1 SNHLY and CDR2 FYNNEI. The CDR3 has 13 residues. V lost 6 bases, J lost 10 bases, and 16 bases lay in between. The DNA of the CDR3 is TGTGCCAGCAGGGTTGGGCCCCAAGGCGAGCAGTTCTTC. It codes for CASRVGPQGEQFF.

The chain combines TRBV12-3 or TRBV12-4 with TRBJ1-2, with TRBD1 as a possible D gene (5 bases). The CDR3 is 13 amino acids. V was pared by 2 bases and J by 6 bases, with 10 bases between. The CDR3 DNA sequence: TGTGCCAGCAGTTTACGGGTGGGGCATGGCTACACCTTC. It translates to CASSLRVGHGYTF.

The V gene is TRBV18, the J gene TRBJ2-7; 10 bases fit TRBD1. V dropped 2 bases and J dropped 2; count of bases not matched to a gene: 3. Per the germline V gene, CDR1 is KGHSH and CDR2 is LQKENI. This CDR3 contains 15 residues. CDR3 bases: TGTGCCAGCTCACCAGGGACAGGGGCAACCTACGAGCAGTACTTC. Protein product: CASSPGTGATYEQYF. The full variable domain, completed using reference TRBV18 and TRBJ2-7, is NAGVMQNPRHLVRRRGQEARLRCSPMKGHSHVYWYRQLPEEGLKFMVYLQKENIIDESGMPKERFSAEFPKEGPSILRIQQVVRGDSAAYFCASSPGTGATYEQYFGPGTRLTVT.

The CDR3 nucleotides read TGTGCCAGCAGTTACATTAACAGGGAGAAGGGTGGCTACACCTTC. Amino acids: CASSYINREKGGYTF. The chain is built from TRBV6-5 and TRBJ1-2; possibly TRBD1 for D (6 bases). Germline lookup yields CDR1 MNHEY and CDR2 SVGAGI. The CDR3 has 15 amino acids. V lost 2 bases to trimming and J lost 7 bases, with 17 bases between them.

The chain combines TRBV7-3 with TRBJ1-2; D remains unclear. Germline values: CDR1 SGHTA, CDR2 FQGTGA. V lost 2 bases to trimming and J lost 7 bases, with 17 bases between them. The CDR3 has 15 residues. The chain's CDR3 is CASSLGPLSSGGYTF. CDR3 DNA: TGTGCCAGCAGCTTAGGCCCGTTGAGTTCGGGTGGCTACACCTTC.

Of note for this clone: In the same sample, other DNA sequences code for this CDR3. The rearrangement links TRBV5-1 to TRBJ1-4; no definite D call. CDR1 is SGHRS, CDR2 YFSETQ, per germline. Trimming took 0 bases from V and 1 from J, leaving 4 bases between them. The CDR3 is 14 residues long. The CDR3 DNA reads TGCGCCAGCAGCTTGGGGGGAACTAATGAAAAACTGTTTTTT. This gives the protein CASSLGGTNEKLFF.